The entry that follows covers one TCR beta chain sequence. In germline, CDR1 is SGHDN, CDR2 FVKESK. This CDR3 is 17 amino acids long. Trimming removed 0 bases from V and 2 bases from J; junction bases left unmatched: 5. As handled by the study authors: Amplifying reference gene primers gave estimates of nucleated cell counts. Generated by immunoSEQ multiplex PCR, the TCRdb table keeps only in-frame clones and is missing some. D and trimming come from the DNA, and the V and J calls and clone size come from that table. Of about 280,000 clones detected, approximately 85% appear once; the ten largest clones hold approximately 9.9%. This sample is part of a study of blood T cell repertoires in COVID-19. Background on the study: Samples taken during acute and convalescent COVID-19 were collected in the United States, Italy and Spain. Nucleic acid was either cDNA or gDNA, and it came from T cells, B-cell-depleted T cells, or PBMCs.

This sequence joins TRBV14 and TRBJ2-1; 9 bases map to TRBD2. The sequenced sample was peripheral blood. This sequence was found in a woman between 65 and 79 years old with acute or convalescent COVID-19. The CDR3 is CASSQEPSGATYNEQFF. The CDR3 DNA is TGTGCCAGCAGCCAAGAACCTAGCGGGGCCACCTACAATGAGCAGTTCTTC.